This T cell receptor (beta chain) was observed in a study of PD-1 blockade in classical Hodgkin lymphoma. Notes on the study in general: Individuals who commenced nivolumab within less than 1 year of ASCT were excluded. Significant TCR diversity gains by C4D1 occurred in CD4+ but not CD8+ cells. The study found complete responders had baseline diversity similar to newly diagnosed patients. Newly diagnosed patients reportedly had lower baseline TCR diversity than healthy donors.

Libraries were prepared by immunoSEQ multiplex PCR; TCRdb keeps only in-frame clonotypes and omits some of them. The sample lists more than 50,000 clones, 65% to 75% occurring once. CDR1 and CDR2 from the germline V gene are SQVTM and ANQGSEA. The V and J ends lost 4 bases and 2 bases respectively, with 12 bases between them. CDR3 length equals 13 residues. All the patients suffered relapse after autologous stem cell transplantation, and brentuximab vedotin exposure differed. Of note for this clone: Its matching antigen is unknown.

The V and J genes are TRBV29-1 and TRBJ2-7; maybe TRBD1 (6 bases). The clonotype originates from a human donor with classical Hodgkin lymphoma. Sequencing used peripheral blood mononuclear cells (PBMCs), obtained before the second cycle of nivolumab. CDR3: CSVAGAGAYEQYF. The DNA of the CDR3 is TGCAGCGTTGCAGGAGCAGGGGCCTACGAGCAGTACTTC.